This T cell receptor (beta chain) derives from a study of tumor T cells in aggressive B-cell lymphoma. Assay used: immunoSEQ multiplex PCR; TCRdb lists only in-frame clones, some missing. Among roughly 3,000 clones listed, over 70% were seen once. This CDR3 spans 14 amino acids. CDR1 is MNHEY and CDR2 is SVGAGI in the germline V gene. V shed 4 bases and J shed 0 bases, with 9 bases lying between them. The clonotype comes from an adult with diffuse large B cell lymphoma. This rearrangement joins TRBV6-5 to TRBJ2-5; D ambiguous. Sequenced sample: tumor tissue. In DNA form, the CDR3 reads TGTGCCAGCAGTTTCTCCCGGGACCAAGAGACCCAGTACTTC. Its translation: CASSFSRDQETQYF.